Presented here are 23 T cell receptor beta chains from one specimen sequenced in a study of cytomegalovirus exposure and HLA in healthy donors. In the PCR, 60 Vbeta and 13 Jbeta primers were used. TCRdb's copy holds only in-frame clones and misses some; the assay was immunoSEQ multiplex PCR. The sample has approximately 77,000 clones, just over 70% seen once; the top ten hold roughly 4.9%. What was sequenced was PBMCs. The origin of the receptors is a man in his sixties in good health and CMV-seropositive.

The gene calls are TRBV28 and TRBJ1-5, with TRBD1 matching over 10 bases. CDR3 length equals 15 residues. The germline CDR1 and CDR2 sequences are MDHEN and SYDVKM. V lost 6 bases, J lost 4 bases, and 6 bases stayed unmatched. The CDR3 loop reads CASRPGTGVNQPQHF. CDR3 nucleotides: TGTGCCAGCAGACCGGGGACAGGGGTTAATCAGCCCCAGCATTTT.

As concerns this clone: One end of the junction does not line up with germline, which may come from a read error. The rearrangement joins TRBV5-1 to TRBJ1-4; perhaps TRBD1 as D (5 bases). Germline CDR1 reads SGHRS; CDR2 reads YFSETQ. CDR3 size: 15 residues. The CDR3 sequence is CASSLQGSFNGKLFF. CDR3 coding DNA: TGCGCCAGCAGCTTGCAGGGCAGCTTTAATGGAAAACTGTTTTTT.

V gene TRBV4-1 combines with J gene TRBJ1-6; D is perhaps TRBD1 (6 bases). The CDR3 spans 17 residues. The germline gives CDR1 MGHRA, CDR2 YSYEKL. V lost 1 base and J lost 0, with 10 bases in between. The CDR3 DNA reads as TGCGCCAGCAGCCAAGGGACAGTCCGCTCCTATAATTCACCCCTCCACTTT. This codes for CASSQGTVRSYNSPLHF.

The chain uses TRBV5-4 and TRBJ2-7, with 8 bases aligning to TRBD2. The V and J ends lost 2 bases and 3 bases, in that order; junction bases with no gene match: 10. The CDR3 covers 16 residues. Germline V CDR1 and CDR2: SGHNT, YYREEE (reference sequence). The CDR3 sequence is CASSFGGASLLYEQYF. DNA of the CDR3: TGTGCCAGCAGCTTCGGGGGGGCATCCTTGCTCTACGAGCAGTACTTC.

The chain has TRBV30 and TRBJ2-2; D is perhaps TRBD1 (6 bases). V lost 2 bases to trimming and J lost 6 bases, with 25 bases between them. Germline CDR1 is GTSNPN and CDR2 is SVGIG (reference sequence). The CDR3 consists of 18 residues. CDR3 sequence (DNA): TGTGCCTGGAGTTCACCAGGGACACTCATGCTGATCGCCGGGGAGCTGTTTTTT. Its protein is CAWSSPGTLMLIAGELFF.

This clone was detected once. V gene TRBV7-9 combines with J gene TRBJ1-6; D unresolved. Germline loops: CDR1 SEHNR, CDR2 FQNEAQ (reference sequence). The V and J ends lost 3 bases and 5 bases respectively, with 8 bases between them. The CDR3 has 14 residues. The CDR3 reads CASSLGFDNSPLHF. The CDR3 DNA reads as TGTGCCAGCAGCTTGGGCTTCGATAATTCACCCCTCCACTTT.

In its sample, this clone was seen a few times. This rearrangement joins TRBV4-1 to TRBJ2-3; TRBD2 aligns across 10 bases. CDR3 size: 16 residues. J gave up 1 base and V 0 bases, and 1 base lay outside the gene matches. Germline V lookup: CDR1 MGHRA, CDR2 YSYEKL. The chain's CDR3 is CASSQDTSGGTDTQYF. The CDR3, as DNA: TGCGCCAGCAGCCAAGATACTAGCGGGGGCACAGATACGCAGTATTTT.

This clone was observed once. The chain employs TRBV7-8 and TRBJ1-6, with D possibly TRBD1 on 6 matching bases. The V gene's germline CDR1 is SGHVS and CDR2 FQNEAQ. The ends were cut back, 4 bases at V and 16 bases at J, with 14 bases in the middle. The CDR3 consists of 12 residues. CDR3 protein: CASSYWTDQLHF. The CDR3 DNA follows: TGTGCCAGCAGCTATTGGACAGACCAACTCCACTTT.

This chain links TRBV6-5 with TRBJ2-3, with TRBD1 identical over 10 bases. The germline gives CDR1 MNHEY, CDR2 SVGAGI. This CDR3 is 16 amino acids long. With V trimmed by 3 bases and J by 5 bases, 8 bases remained unmatched. The CDR3 reads CASSYLTGTGEDTQYF. The CDR3, as DNA: TGTGCCAGCAGTTATCTAACCGGGACAGGGGAAGATACGCAGTATTTT.

This chain links TRBV7-2 with TRBJ2-2, with D perhaps matching TRBD1 (6 bases). The germline V and J ends were trimmed by 0 bases and 5 bases, with 7 bases remaining between them. Germline V gene data show CDR1 as SGHTA and CDR2 as FQGNSA. This CDR3 comprises 14 residues. The CDR3 region is CASSLARGTGELFF. DNA of the CDR3: TGTGCCAGCAGCTTAGCAAGGGGGACCGGGGAGCTGTTTTTT.

This sequence joins TRBV27 and TRBJ2-5, with 8 nucleotides matching TRBD2. Germline CDR1 is MNHEY and CDR2 is SMNVEV (reference sequence). Losses at the gene ends were 6 bases for V and 3 bases for J; bases not matched to a gene: 6. The CDR3 is made up of 14 amino acids. Written as DNA, the CDR3 is TGTGCCAGCAGCCTCGGGGGGGCTAAAGAGACCCAGTACTTC. It specifies CASSLGGAKETQYF.

The table lists this clone with a few counts. This chain links TRBV7-3 with TRBJ2-5, with D unclear. CDR1 is SGHTA and CDR2 is FQGTGA in the germline V gene. Trimming removed 2 bases from V and 5 bases from J, with 9 bases in between. This CDR3 region has 13 residues. The CDR3 here is CASSLAAWETQYF. CDR3 coding DNA: TGTGCCAGCAGCTTAGCTGCGTGGGAGACCCAGTACTTC.

The chain employs TRBV13 and TRBJ2-1; 7 bases map to TRBD1. CDR1 and CDR2 from the germline V gene are PRHDT and FYEKMQ (reference sequence). V dropped 9 bases and J dropped 7; count of bases not matched to a gene: 9. The CDR3 loop spans 13 amino acids. The CDR3 sequence is CASTGQEINEQFF. In DNA, the CDR3 is TGTGCCAGTACAGGACAGGAGATTAATGAGCAGTTCTTC.

This chain joins TRBV2 and TRBJ2-3, with 8 bases that match TRBD2. The CDR3 is 14 amino acids. Germline trimming cut 6 bases from V and 11 bases from J; bases unmatched to any gene: 13. Germline CDR1 reads SNHLY; CDR2 reads FYNNEI. CDR3 coding DNA: TGTGCCAGCAGAAGGACTAGCACGCCGTCGGAGCAGTATTTT. It codes for CASRRTSTPSEQYF.

This chain uses TRBV18 with TRBJ1-1; unclear D gene. The CDR3 is 15 residues long. The V end was cut by 0 bases, the J end by 4 bases, with 12 bases between. Germline CDR1 is KGHSH and CDR2 is LQKENI. In DNA form, the CDR3 reads TGTGCCAGCTCACCACCGAACGGGGTACCCACTGAAGCTTTCTTT. This sequence encodes CASSPPNGVPTEAFF.

This clone has only a few counts. The chain employs TRBV10-3 and TRBJ1-2; D is uncertain. This CDR3 has 14 amino acids. V was pared by 0 bases and J by 2 bases, with 7 bases between. CDR1 and CDR2 from the germline V gene are ENHRY and SYGVKD. The CDR3 bases are TGTGCCATCAGTGAGTCGCGGGAGAACTATGGCTACACCTTC. Amino acids: CAISESRENYGYTF.

The CDR3 sequence is CASSRVTSGSPSEQYF. CDR3 sequence (DNA): TGTGCCAGCAGCCGGGTGACTAGCGGGAGCCCGAGCGAGCAGTACTTC. J is TRBJ2-7 and V is TRBV27; TRBD2 agrees at 12 bases. Germline assignment: CDR1 MNHEY and CDR2 SMNVEV (reference sequence). The CDR3 has 16 amino acids. The J segment lost 6 bases and the V segment lost 6 bases, leaving 12 bases of the junction unmatched.

J is TRBJ2-3 and V is TRBV29-1; TRBD2 matches 9 bases. CDR1 and CDR2 (germline): SQVTM, ANQGSEA. There are 14 residues in the CDR3. V dropped 3 bases and J dropped 8; count of bases not matched to a gene: 9. CDR3 sequence: CSVDVSGRSSTQYF. CDR3 nucleotide sequence: TGCAGCGTTGATGTTAGCGGGAGAAGTTCTACGCAGTATTTT.

The rearrangement joins TRBV11-2 to TRBJ1-2; D ambiguous. Germline-derived CDR1 and CDR2 are SGHAT and FQNNGV. This CDR3 region has 14 residues. Trimming left V 0 bases short and J 4 bases short, with 9 bases between. CDR3 residues: CASSLDRHSYGYTF. CDR3 in DNA: TGTGCCAGCAGCTTAGATAGGCACAGCTATGGCTACACCTTC.

The chain links TRBV5-4 to TRBJ2-3, with D possibly TRBD1 on 5 matching bases. CDR1 and CDR2 from the germline V gene are SGHNT and YYREEE (reference sequence). The CDR3 has 16 residues. Between the trimmed V and J ends, which lost 2 bases and 0 bases, there was a span of 13 bases. CDR3 sequence: CASSFDSLSSTDTQYF. In DNA, the CDR3 is TGTGCCAGCAGCTTTGACAGCCTGAGTAGCACAGATACGCAGTATTTT.

The rearrangement uses TRBV5-4 and TRBJ2-1; D may be TRBD1 (6 bases). Germline V gene data show CDR1 as SGHNT and CDR2 as YYREEE (reference sequence). The CDR3 is made up of 15 amino acids. The V and J ends lost 3 bases and 9 bases respectively, with 19 bases between them. In DNA form, the CDR3 reads TGTGCCAGCAGCTCCCAGGGGCTCGGGGTTCGTGAGCAGTTCTTC. Encoded protein: CASSSQGLGVREQFF. Full variable domain (missing parts from reference TRBV5-4 and TRBJ2-1): ETGVTQSPTHLIKTRGQQVTLRCSSQSGHNTVSWYQQALGQGPQFIFQYYREEENGRGNFPPRFSGLQFPNYSSELNVNALELDDSALYLCASSSQGLGVREQFFGPGTRLTVL.

This chain joins TRBV11-2 and TRBJ2-7, with D uncertain. The CDR3 consists of 15 residues. With 0 bases removed from V and 0 bases from J, the gap between germline ends came to 9 bases. The V gene's germline CDR1 is SGHAT and CDR2 FQNNGV. CDR3 coding DNA: TGTGCCAGCAGCTTAGATAAGCGTAGCTCCTACGAGCAGTACTTC. Its protein is CASSLDKRSSYEQYF.

The chain carries TRBV19 and TRBJ2-5; 7 positions match TRBD1. This CDR3 spans 15 amino acids. Trimming removed 3 bases from V and 3 bases from J; junction bases left unmatched: 7. Per the germline V gene, CDR1 is LNHDA and CDR2 is SQIVND (reference sequence). CDR3 amino acids: CASSIPNRGEETQYF. Written as DNA, the CDR3 is TGTGCCAGTAGTATTCCGAACAGGGGAGAAGAGACCCAGTACTTC.